A selection of T cell receptor beta chains follows, all from one sample in a study of blood T cell repertoires in COVID-19. Only in-frame clones appear in the TCRdb table, and some are missing; sequencing was by immunoSEQ multiplex PCR. The top ten hold roughly 8.3% of the sample, which has 140,000 to 150,000 clones, 80% to 90% seen once. The sequenced material came from peripheral blood. The receptors stem from a human donor with acute or convalescent COVID-19. The donor label of this sample is uncertain. The CDR3 runs from the conserved cysteine through the conserved F or W. The D gene is left open where the match is weak. A row's size may be missing; if present it is once, few, many or a size class.

d_call,v_call,clone_size,j_call,cdr3_nt,cdr3_aa
NA,TRBV7-2,NA,TRBJ1-2,TGTGCCAGCAGCTCTCCCGTCCCTTCGGTCTATGGCTACACCTTC,CASSSPVPSVYGYTF
NA,TRBV7-8,NA,TRBJ2-2,TGTGCCAGCAGCCAGAGGAATCGAGGGGGGGCAGGCACCGGGGAGCTGTTTTTT,CASSQRNRGGAGTGELFF
NA,TRBV24-1,few,TRBJ1-5,TGTGCCACCAGTCTGGGGGGGAATCAGCCCCAGCATTTT,CATSLGGNQPQHF
TRBD2,TRBV5-4,NA,TRBJ2-1,TGTGCCAGCAGCCCAGGGACTAGCGGGACCAATGAGCAGTTCTTC,CASSPGTSGTNEQFF
TRBD1,TRBV5-5,once,TRBJ1-4,TGTGCCAGCAGCTTTACAGGGGGGTTATATGAAAAACTGTTTTTT,CASSFTGGLYEKLFF
NA,TRBV19,few,TRBJ1-2,TGTGCCAGTAGTATACACCAAGGGGAGGGCGGCTACACCTTC,CASSIHQGEGGYTF
TRBD1,TRBV29-1,few,TRBJ1-4,TGCAGCGTTGAAGATCGGTACGGGACAGGGTCTCCAGAAAAACTGTTTTTT,CSVEDRYGTGSPEKLFF
NA,TRBV27,NA,TRBJ1-4,TGTGCCAGCAGTTTATCGGCGACAGGCCAAACTAATGAAAAACTGTTTTTT,CASSLSATGQTNEKLFF
NA,TRBV6-1,NA,TRBJ1-1,TGTGCCAGCAGTGAATTGGTAGGACAGAGGTTTTCAAGGAACACTGAAGCTTTCTTT,CASSELVGQRFSRNTEAFF
NA,TRBV3-1/TRBV3-2,NA,TRBJ1-6,TGTGCCAGCTGGGGGGAAGGATCACCCCTCCACTTT,CASWGEGSPLHF
TRBD1,TRBV13,NA,TRBJ2-2,TGTGCCAGCAGCCCCGGACAGGGGTTGAACACCGGGGAGCTGTTTTTT,CASSPGQGLNTGELFF
NA,TRBV6-5,NA,TRBJ1-2,TGTGCCAGCAGTTCCTACACCACTCTAGCCTATGGCTACACCTTC,CASSSYTTLAYGYTF
TRBD1,TRBV18,few,TRBJ2-6,TGTGCCAGCTCACCTTACGGGACAGGTACCTCTGGGGCCAACGTCCTGACTTTC,CASSPYGTGTSGANVLTF
TRBD1,TRBV7-9,once,TRBJ2-3,TGTGCCAGCGGGACAGGGGGCACAGATACGCAGTATTTT,CASGTGGTDTQYF
TRBD2,TRBV18,NA,TRBJ2-7,TGTGCCAGCTCAGATATAGCGGGGCCGTACGAGCAGTACTTC,CASSDIAGPYEQYF
NA,TRBV2,NA,TRBJ2-7,TGTGCCAGCAGCGATCCGGCGAGGGACATAGGGCAGTACTTC,CASSDPARDIGQYF
NA,TRBV30,NA,TRBJ1-2,TGTGCCTGGAACAGTGCGGGCTCAGCTAACTATGGCTACACCTTC,CAWNSAGSANYGYTF
TRBD2,TRBV13,NA,TRBJ2-1,TGTGCCAGCAGCGGTACAGCGGGGCTCTCCTACAATGAGCAGTTCTTC,CASSGTAGLSYNEQFF
NA,TRBV3-1/TRBV3-2,NA,TRBJ1-1,TGTGCCAGCAGCCAAGGGCCTAGAGCTTTCTTT,CASSQGPRAFF
NA,TRBV2,NA,TRBJ2-2,TGTGCCAGCAGTGATCGCTACTCTTCTAACACCGGGGAGCTGTTTTTT,CASSDRYSSNTGELFF
NA,TRBV4-2,NA,TRBJ1-1,TGTGCCAGCAAGTGGGGGGTAAGCACTGAAGCTTTCTTT,CASKWGVSTEAFF
NA,TRBV4-2,NA,TRBJ1-2,TGTGCCAGCAGCGTCCAGGGATCTGGCTACACCTTC,CASSVQGSGYTF
NA,TRBV7-9,NA,TRBJ1-5,TGTGCCAGCAGCTTAGTGGGGTCCGGGGGGGCCGGAAATCAGCCCCAGCATTTT,CASSLVGSGGAGNQPQHF
NA,TRBV6-5,NA,TRBJ1-5,TGTGCCAGCAGTTACCGGGGATCCAATCAGCCCCAGCATTTT,CASSYRGSNQPQHF
TRBD1,TRBV15,NA,TRBJ1-6,TGTGCCACCAGCAGAGATTATGGGACAGGGGGCGATTCACCCCTCCACTTT,CATSRDYGTGGDSPLHF
TRBD2,TRBV19,NA,TRBJ2-1,TGTGCCAGTAGTATCCTACCCGCGGGGGGGAATTCGCAGTTCTTC,CASSILPAGGNSQFF
NA,TRBV18,NA,TRBJ1-5,TGTGCCAGCTCACGGTCGGGGGACAATCAGCCCCAGCATTTT,CASSRSGDNQPQHF
TRBD1,TRBV5-1,NA,TRBJ2-3,TGCGCCAGCAGCCCAGGGACAGGAGAATACACAGATACGCAGTATTTT,CASSPGTGEYTDTQYF
NA,TRBV2,NA,TRBJ1-2,TGTGCCAGCAGCCGGGGGTGGGCTGTCTCGAACTATGGCTACACCTTC,CASSRGWAVSNYGYTF
NA,TRBV5-5,NA,TRBJ1-5,TGTGCCAGCAGCCACGGGGGAGGCAATCAGCCCCAGCATTTT,CASSHGGGNQPQHF
NA,TRBV10-2,NA,TRBJ1-5,TGCGCCAGCAGTGGCAGGGAAAATCAGCCCCAGCATTTT,CASSGRENQPQHF
TRBD2,TRBV19,NA,TRBJ2-7,TGTGCCAGTAGTACCGGGACTACCCCCGTCGAGCAGTACTTC,CASSTGTTPVEQYF
TRBD1,TRBV6-2/TRBV6-3,NA,TRBJ1-1,TGTGCCAGCAGTTACTCGGCGACAGGGGAGGTGAACACTGAAGCTTTCTTT,CASSYSATGEVNTEAFF
TRBD1,TRBV30,NA,TRBJ1-6,TGTGCCTGGAGTCGGCGGGACAGCTATGGCAATTCACCCCTCCACTTT,CAWSRRDSYGNSPLHF
TRBD2,TRBV7-2,NA,TRBJ2-7,TGTGCCAGCAGCTTCCTAGCGGGGGGCCACTACGAGCAGTACTTC,CASSFLAGGHYEQYF
TRBD1,TRBV23-1,NA,TRBJ2-4,TGCGCCAGCACAGACAGGGAAAGGGATTCAGCCAAAAACATTCAGTACTTC,CASTDRERDSAKNIQYF
NA,TRBV2,NA,TRBJ2-1,TGTGCCAGCAGTGAAGGGGCAGGGGGGAATGAGCAGTTCTTC,CASSEGAGGNEQFF
NA,TRBV4-1,few,TRBJ2-1,TGCGCCAGCAGCCAGGCCTTACAAGTGAACAATGAGCAGTTCTTC,CASSQALQVNNEQFF
TRBD1,TRBV7-2,NA,TRBJ1-4,TGTGCCAGCAGCTTAGTGGTTAGGGGGCTAGAAAAACTGTTTTTT,CASSLVVRGLEKLFF
TRBD1,TRBV6-5,NA,TRBJ1-1,TGTGCCAGCAGTCTCCGGACAGGGAGGGGCACTGAAGCTTTCTTT,CASSLRTGRGTEAFF
NA,TRBV5-1,NA,TRBJ1-5,TGCGCCAGCAGCTTACAGGGCAATCAGCCCCAGCATTTT,CASSLQGNQPQHF
NA,TRBV10-3,NA,TRBJ1-1,TGTGCCATCAGGAAAGGGGAAACTGAAGCTTTCTTT,CAIRKGETEAFF
TRBD1,TRBV19,NA,TRBJ1-1,TGTGCCAGTAACCGGGACAGGGGATACACTGAAGCTTTCTTT,CASNRDRGYTEAFF
NA,TRBV6-6,NA,TRBJ2-3,TGTGCCAGCAGTTACAGAGGAGCAGATACGCAGTATTTT,CASSYRGADTQYF
NA,TRBV18,NA,TRBJ1-1,TGTGCCAGCTCACCACCTAGAGGGGCGGGGGTGACTGAAGCTTTCTTT,CASSPPRGAGVTEAFF
NA,TRBV19,NA,TRBJ1-2,TGTGCCAGTAGCCCCTTCGGCTATGGCTACACCTTC,CASSPFGYGYTF
NA,TRBV11-2,NA,TRBJ1-1,TGTGCCAGCACCACATCGGCGGTAAACACTGAAGCTTTCTTT,CASTTSAVNTEAFF